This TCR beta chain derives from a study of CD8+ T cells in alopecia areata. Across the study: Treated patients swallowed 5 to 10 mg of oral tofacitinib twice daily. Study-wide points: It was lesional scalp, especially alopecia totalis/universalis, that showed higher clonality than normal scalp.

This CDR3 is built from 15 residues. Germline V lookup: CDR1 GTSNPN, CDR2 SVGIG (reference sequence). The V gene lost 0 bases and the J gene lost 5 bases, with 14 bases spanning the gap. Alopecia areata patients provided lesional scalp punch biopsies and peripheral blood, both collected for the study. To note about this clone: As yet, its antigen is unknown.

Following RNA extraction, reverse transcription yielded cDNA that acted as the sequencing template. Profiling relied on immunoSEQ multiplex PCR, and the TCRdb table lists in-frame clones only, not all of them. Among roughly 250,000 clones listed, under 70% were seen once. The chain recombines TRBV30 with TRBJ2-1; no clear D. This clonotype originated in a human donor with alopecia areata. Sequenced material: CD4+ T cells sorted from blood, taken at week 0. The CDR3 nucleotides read TGTGCCTGGAGTGTGTTTGGTAGCCCCCACAATGAGCAGTTCTTC. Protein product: CAWSVFGSPHNEQFF.